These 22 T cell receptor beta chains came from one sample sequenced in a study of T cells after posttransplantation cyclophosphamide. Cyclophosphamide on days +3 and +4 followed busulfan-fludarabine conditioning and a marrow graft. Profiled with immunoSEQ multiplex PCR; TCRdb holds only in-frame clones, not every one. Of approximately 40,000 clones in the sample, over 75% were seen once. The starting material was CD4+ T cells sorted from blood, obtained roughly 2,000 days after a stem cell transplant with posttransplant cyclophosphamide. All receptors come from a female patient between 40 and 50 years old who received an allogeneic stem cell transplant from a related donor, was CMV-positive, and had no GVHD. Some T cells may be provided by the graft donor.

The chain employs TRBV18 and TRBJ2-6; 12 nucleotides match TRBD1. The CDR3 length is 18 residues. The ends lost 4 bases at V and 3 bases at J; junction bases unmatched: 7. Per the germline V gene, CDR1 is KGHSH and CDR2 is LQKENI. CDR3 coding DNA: TGTGCCAGCTCACACGGGACAGGGGGCTCTGTTGGGGCCAACGTCCTGACTTTC. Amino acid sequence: CASSHGTGGSVGANVLTF.

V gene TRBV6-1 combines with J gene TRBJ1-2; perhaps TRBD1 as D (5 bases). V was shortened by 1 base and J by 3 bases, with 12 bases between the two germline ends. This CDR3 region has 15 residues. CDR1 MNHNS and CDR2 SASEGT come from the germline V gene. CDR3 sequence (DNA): TGTGCCAGCAGTGAAGGGTGGGGCATGGACTATGGCTACACCTTC. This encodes CASSEGWGMDYGYTF.

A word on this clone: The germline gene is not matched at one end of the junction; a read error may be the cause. The CDR3 bases are TGTGCTAGCAGCTTAGGGTCTAGAGAAGATACGCAGTATTTT. Its translation is CASSLGSREDTQYF. The V gene is TRBV7-7, the J gene TRBJ2-3; the D is unclear. CDR3 length: 14 amino acids. CDR1 SSHAT and CDR2 FNYEAQ come from the germline V gene (reference sequence).

The CDR3 region is CATSSPRHRRAGSEQFF. DNA for the CDR3: TGTGCCACCAGCAGCCCCAGGCACAGGAGGGCTGGGAGTGAGCAGTTCTTC. The genes are TRBV15 and TRBJ2-1, with D perhaps matching TRBD2 (6 bases). Deletions cut 3 bases from V and 9 bases from J, with 24 bases between. The CDR3 is made up of 17 amino acids. Per germline, CDR1 LNHNV and CDR2 YYDKDF (reference sequence).

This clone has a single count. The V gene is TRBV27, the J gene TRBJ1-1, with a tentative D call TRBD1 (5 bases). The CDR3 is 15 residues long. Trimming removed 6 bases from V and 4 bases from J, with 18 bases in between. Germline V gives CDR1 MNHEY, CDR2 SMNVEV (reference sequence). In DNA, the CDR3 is TGTGCCAGCAGGCAAAAGGGGAGCGGGCGCACTGAAGCTTTCTTT. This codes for CASRQKGSGRTEAFF.

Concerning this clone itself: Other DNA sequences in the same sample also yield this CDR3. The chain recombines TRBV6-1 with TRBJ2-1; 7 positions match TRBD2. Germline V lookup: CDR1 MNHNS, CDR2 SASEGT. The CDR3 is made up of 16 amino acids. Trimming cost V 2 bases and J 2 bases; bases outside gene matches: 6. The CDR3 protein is CASSERGGGTYNEQFF. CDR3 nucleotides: TGTGCCAGCAGTGAAAGGGGCGGGGGAACCTACAATGAGCAGTTCTTC.

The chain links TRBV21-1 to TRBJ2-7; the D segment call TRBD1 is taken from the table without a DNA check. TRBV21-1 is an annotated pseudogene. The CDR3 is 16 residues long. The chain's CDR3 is CASSIPLGGQHYEQYF. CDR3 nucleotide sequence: TGTGCCAGCAGCATCCCCTTAGGGGGCCAGCACTACGAGCAGTACTTC.

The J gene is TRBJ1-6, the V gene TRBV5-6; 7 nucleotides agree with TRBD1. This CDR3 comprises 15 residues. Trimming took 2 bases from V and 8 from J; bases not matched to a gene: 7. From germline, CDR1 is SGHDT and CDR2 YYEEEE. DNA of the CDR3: TGTGCCAGCAGCTTTAGGGGGCTCGTCCATTCACCCCTCCACTTT. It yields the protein CASSFRGLVHSPLHF.

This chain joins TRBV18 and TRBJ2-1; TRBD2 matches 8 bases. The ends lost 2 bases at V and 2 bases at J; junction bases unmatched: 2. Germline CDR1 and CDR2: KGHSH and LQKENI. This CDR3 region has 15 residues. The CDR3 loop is CASSPGGGTYNEQFF. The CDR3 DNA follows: TGTGCCAGCTCACCAGGCGGGGGGACCTACAATGAGCAGTTCTTC.

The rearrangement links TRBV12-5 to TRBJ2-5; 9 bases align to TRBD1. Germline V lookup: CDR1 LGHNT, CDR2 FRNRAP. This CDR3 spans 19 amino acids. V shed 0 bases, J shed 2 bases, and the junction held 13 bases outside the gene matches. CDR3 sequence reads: CASGLVQGALEWVQETQYF. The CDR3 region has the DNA TGTGCTAGTGGTTTGGTACAGGGGGCGCTTGAGTGGGTACAAGAGACCCAGTACTTC.

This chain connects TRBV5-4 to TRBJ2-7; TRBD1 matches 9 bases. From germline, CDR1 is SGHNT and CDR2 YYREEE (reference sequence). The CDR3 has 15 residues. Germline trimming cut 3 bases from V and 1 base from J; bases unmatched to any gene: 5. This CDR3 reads CASSSTGQGSYEQYF. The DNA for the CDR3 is TGTGCCAGCAGCTCTACGGGACAGGGTTCCTACGAGCAGTACTTC.

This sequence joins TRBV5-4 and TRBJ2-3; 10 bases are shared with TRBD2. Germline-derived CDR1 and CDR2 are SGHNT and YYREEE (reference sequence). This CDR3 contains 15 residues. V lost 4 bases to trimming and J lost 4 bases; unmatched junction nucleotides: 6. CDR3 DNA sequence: TGTGCCAGCAGCAGGGGGACTAGCGAGGCAGATACGCAGTATTTT. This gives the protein CASSRGTSEADTQYF.

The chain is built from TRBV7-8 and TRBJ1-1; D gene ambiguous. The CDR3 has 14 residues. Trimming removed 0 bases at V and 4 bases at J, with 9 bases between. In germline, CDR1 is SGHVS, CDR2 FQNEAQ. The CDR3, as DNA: TGTGCCAGCAGCTTAGCGGTCGGGGTCACTGAAGCTTTCTTT. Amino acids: CASSLAVGVTEAFF.

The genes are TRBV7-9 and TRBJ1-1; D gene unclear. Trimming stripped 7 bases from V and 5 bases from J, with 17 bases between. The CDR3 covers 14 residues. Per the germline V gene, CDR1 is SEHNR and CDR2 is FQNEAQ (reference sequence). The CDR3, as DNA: TGTGCCAGCACCCCTCGTCGCGGGTTGACTGAAGCTTTCTTT. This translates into CASTPRRGLTEAFF.

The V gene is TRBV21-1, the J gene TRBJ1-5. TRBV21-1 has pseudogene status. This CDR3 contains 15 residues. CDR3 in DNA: TGTGCCAGCAGCAAAGGGGGAGAAAAGAATCAGCCCCAGCATTTT. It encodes CASSKGGEKNQPQHF.

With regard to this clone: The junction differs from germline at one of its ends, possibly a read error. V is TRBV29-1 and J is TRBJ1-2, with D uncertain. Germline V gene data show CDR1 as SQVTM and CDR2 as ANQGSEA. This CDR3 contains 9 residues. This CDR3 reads CSALPGFSF. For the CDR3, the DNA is TGCAGCGCTCTCCCAGGCTTCAGCTTC. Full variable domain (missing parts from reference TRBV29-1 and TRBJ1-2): SAVISQKPSRDICQRGTSLTIQCQVDSQVTMMFWYRQQPGQSLTLIATANQGSEATYESGFVIDKFPISRPNLTFSTLTVSNMSPEDSSIYLCSALPGFSFGSGTRLTVV.

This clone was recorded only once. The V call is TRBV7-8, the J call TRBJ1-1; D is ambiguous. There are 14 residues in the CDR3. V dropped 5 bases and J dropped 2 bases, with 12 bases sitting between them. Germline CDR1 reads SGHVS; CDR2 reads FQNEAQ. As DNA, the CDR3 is TGTGCCAGCAGCCCCACGGAGGTTAACACTGAAGCTTTCTTT. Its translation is CASSPTEVNTEAFF.

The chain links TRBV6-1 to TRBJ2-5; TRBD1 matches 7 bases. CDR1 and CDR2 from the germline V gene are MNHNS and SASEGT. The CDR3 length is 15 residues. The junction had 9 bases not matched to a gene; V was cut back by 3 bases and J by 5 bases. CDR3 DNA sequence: TGTGCCAGCAGTGACATTGGCGCACAGGGGGAGACCCAGTACTTC. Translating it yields CASSDIGAQGETQYF.

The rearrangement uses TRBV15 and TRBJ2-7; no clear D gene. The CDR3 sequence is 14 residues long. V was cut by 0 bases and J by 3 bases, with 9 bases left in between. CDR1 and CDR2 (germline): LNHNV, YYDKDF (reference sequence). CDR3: CATSRDAVIYEQYF. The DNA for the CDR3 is TGTGCCACCAGCAGAGATGCAGTTATCTACGAGCAGTACTTC. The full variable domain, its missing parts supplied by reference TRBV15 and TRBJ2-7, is DAMVIQNPRYQVTQFGKPVTLSCSQTLNHNVMYWYQQKSSQAPKLLFHYYDKDFNNEADTPDNFQSRRPNTSFCFLDIRSPGLGDTAMYLCATSRDAVIYEQYFGPGTRLTVT.

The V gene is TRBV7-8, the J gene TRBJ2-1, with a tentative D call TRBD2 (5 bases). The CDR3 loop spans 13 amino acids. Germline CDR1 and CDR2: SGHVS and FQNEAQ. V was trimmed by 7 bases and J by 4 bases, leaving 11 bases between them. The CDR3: CASKEARYNEQFF. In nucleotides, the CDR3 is TGTGCCAGCAAGGAGGCCAGATACAATGAGCAGTTCTTC.

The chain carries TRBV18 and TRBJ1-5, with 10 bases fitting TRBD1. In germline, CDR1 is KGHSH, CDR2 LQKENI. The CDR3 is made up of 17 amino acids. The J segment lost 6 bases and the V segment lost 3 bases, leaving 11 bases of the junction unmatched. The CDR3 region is CASSPGQGFPMVQPQHF. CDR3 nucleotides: TGTGCCAGCTCACCGGGACAGGGGTTCCCTATGGTTCAGCCCCAGCATTTT.

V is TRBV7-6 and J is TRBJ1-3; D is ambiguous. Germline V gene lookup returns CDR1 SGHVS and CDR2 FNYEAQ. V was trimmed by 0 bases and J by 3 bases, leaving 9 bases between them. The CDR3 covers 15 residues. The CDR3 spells CASSLAPELGNTIYF. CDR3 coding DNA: TGTGCCAGCAGCTTAGCGCCGGAGCTTGGAAACACCATATATTTT. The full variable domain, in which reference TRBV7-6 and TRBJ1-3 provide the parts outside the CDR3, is GAGVSQSPRYKVTKRGQDVALRCDPISGHVSLYWYRQALGQGPEFLTYFNYEAQQDKSGLPNDRFSAERPEGSISTLTIQRTEQRDSAMYRCASSLAPELGNTIYFGEGSWLTVV.